The 9 T cell receptor beta chains below come from one sample, sequenced in a study of OX40 agonist ivuxolimab in advanced cancers. Using immunoSEQ multiplex PCR, the repertoire was profiled, and TCRdb retains in-frame clones only, with some absent. There are approximately 100,000 clones in the sample; about 90% occur only once, and 0.51% lies in the top ten. This specimen consisted of CD4+ or CD8+ T cells sorted from blood, obtained in a trial of the OX40 agonist ivuxolimab. The source of these receptors is an adult with an advanced solid tumor such as melanoma, head and neck, liver or kidney cancer.

The chain combines TRBV5-1 with TRBJ2-3, with a possible D match to TRBD2 (6 bases). The CDR3 is made up of 15 amino acids. Germline assignment: CDR1 SGHRS and CDR2 YFSETQ. The germline V and J ends were trimmed by 5 bases and 1 base, with 14 bases remaining between them. CDR3 protein: CASSLTLARTDTQYF. DNA of the CDR3: TGCGCCAGCAGTTTAACTCTAGCGCGCACAGATACGCAGTATTTT.

J is TRBJ2-1 and V is TRBV27, with TRBD2 matching over 9 bases. Germline lookup yields CDR1 MNHEY and CDR2 SMNVEV (reference sequence). The CDR3 loop spans 17 amino acids. The V segment lost 2 bases and the J segment 5 bases; nucleotides outside the gene matches: 10. The CDR3 spells CASSLRAAGGSNNEQFF. DNA for the CDR3: TGTGCCAGCAGTTTAAGGGCTGCGGGAGGGTCCAACAATGAGCAGTTCTTC.

The gene calls are TRBV6-1 and TRBJ2-5, with D perhaps matching TRBD1 or TRBD2 (6 bases each). Trimming removed 4 bases at V and 2 bases at J, with 17 bases between. CDR1 is MNHNS and CDR2 is SASEGT in the germline V gene. There are 16 residues in the CDR3. The CDR3 loop is CASSAVGGGVQETQYF. The CDR3 region has the DNA TGTGCCAGCAGTGCCGTCGGAGGGGGTGTTCAAGAGACCCAGTACTTC.

The chain has TRBV9 and TRBJ1-3, with D hard to call. This CDR3 is built from 15 residues. V shed 2 bases and J shed 0 bases, with 9 bases lying between them. CDR1 SGDLS and CDR2 YYNGEE come from the germline V gene. CDR3: CASSVGTASGNTIYF. For the CDR3, the DNA is TGTGCCAGCAGCGTGGGCACAGCCTCTGGAAACACCATATATTTT.

The rearrangement uses TRBV4-2 and TRBJ2-4; a weak D match, TRBD2 (7 bases). Trimming removed 3 bases from V and 2 bases from J, with 23 bases in between. The CDR3 is 19 residues long. CDR1 LGHNA and CDR2 YNFKEQ come from the germline V gene. The CDR3, as DNA: TGTGCCAGCAGCCAGGGGGGGCTTGACGGGAGGAGGACCAAAAACATTCAGTACTTC. Protein sequence: CASSQGGLDGRRTKNIQYF.

The rearrangement links TRBV7-9 to TRBJ2-5, with no clear D. In germline, CDR1 is SEHNR, CDR2 FQNEAQ (reference sequence). This CDR3 is built from 15 residues. Trimming cost V 5 bases and J 3 bases, with 16 bases left between them. The CDR3 DNA follows: TGTGCCAGCAGCCCGAGCCCGCTCGAAAAAGAGACCCAGTACTTC. This sequence encodes CASSPSPLEKETQYF.

On this clone itself: Within the sample, other DNA sequences also encode this same CDR3. The V and J genes are TRBV6-6 and TRBJ1-2, with no clear D. This CDR3 is 16 amino acids long. The germline V gene has CDR1 MNHNY and CDR2 SVGAGI (reference sequence). Trimming cost V 0 bases and J 0 bases, with 11 bases left between them. The CDR3 DNA reads as TGTGCCAGCAGTTACTCGATGGCAGGAGCTAACTATGGCTACACCTTC. Protein sequence: CASSYSMAGANYGYTF.

This chain connects TRBV30 to TRBJ2-1; D is uncertain. Germline V gene data show CDR1 as GTSNPN and CDR2 as SVGIG (reference sequence). The V gene lost 2 bases and the J gene lost 8 bases, with 7 bases spanning the gap. The CDR3 contains 11 residues. The chain's CDR3 is CAWSLTDEQFF. The CDR3 bases are TGTGCCTGGAGTTTAACGGATGAGCAGTTCTTC.

The chain uses TRBV11-3 and TRBJ2-7; D is unresolved. The DNA end is more similar to TRBJ2-1, so the J call may be wrong. Germline V lookup: CDR1 SGHNT, CDR2 YENEEA. The CDR3 spans 9 residues. CDR3 DNA sequence: TGTGCCAAAAACAATGAGCAGTTCTTC. Translation gives CAKNNEQFF.